This T cell receptor beta chain originates from a study of blood T cells in healthy people across ages. Overall study: Template switching caught about one barcoded beta molecule for each two T cells.

Study-level results: With unsorted PBMCs, a conclusive comparison of naive versus antigen-experienced cells was not possible. TCR beta diversity correlated strongly with naive T cell percentage.

Of note for this clonotype: Its antigen is undetermined.

A second PCR, run for roughly 7 to 11 cycles, used a sample-barcoded 5' primer plus a J-beta primer mix. In TCRdb, the 5' RACE reads were re-called with MiXCR into one record per CDR3 protein. The sample carries 1.5 million to 2 million distinct CDR3 sequences, 49% recorded once. This CDR3 contains 15 residues. Trimming cost V 0 bases and J 2 bases, with 11 bases left between them. From germline, CDR1 is MGHDK and CDR2 SYGVNS. The rearrangement links TRBV25-1 to TRBJ2-7; D gene uncertain. The sample consisted of blood. The TCR comes from a woman aged 35 to 49 in good health. DNA for the CDR3: TGTGCCAGCAGTGAATATAGAGACGGTGCCTACGAGCAGTACTTC. This codes for CASSEYRDGAYEQYF.